This T cell receptor beta chain derives from a study of cytomegalovirus exposure and HLA in healthy donors. Both 60 Vbeta primers and 13 Jbeta primers went into the PCR. Repertoires were generated with immunoSEQ multiplex PCR, while TCRdb's copy carries only in-frame clones and drops some. This table has about 75,000 clones, 75% to 85% appearing once. Germline CDR1 reads ENHRY; CDR2 reads SYGVKD. Trimming stripped 6 bases from V and 8 bases from J, with 13 bases between. The length of the CDR3 is 12 residues. This clone was found a few times. The sample was PBMCs. This clonotype was obtained from a man in his 70s in good health and CMV-seropositive. This sequence joins TRBV10-3 and TRBJ1-1, with D perhaps matching TRBD1 (5 bases). The CDR3 DNA is TGTGCCATCAGCAAGGACCAGGGAGAAGCTTTCTTT. Its translation is CAISKDQGEAFF.